The next 27 T cell receptor beta chains were all read from a single sample in a study of OX40 agonist ivuxolimab in advanced cancers. The library was made by the immunoSEQ multiplex PCR assay. Here the immuneACCESS table is served through TCRdb, limited to in-frame sequences with V and J called. Missing clones are a known gap in these copies; in checked studies unresolved V genes cover under half, and the rest lacks a known reason. This sample lists fewer than 50,000 clones; roughly 77% were detected once. The ten largest clones take up 2.6% of the sample. The sample here was CD4+ or CD8+ T cells sorted from blood, taken in a trial of the OX40 agonist ivuxolimab. The source is an adult with an advanced solid tumor such as melanoma, head and neck, liver or kidney cancer.

V is TRBV5-8 and J is TRBJ1-1; TRBD1 matches at 7 bases. The V and J ends lost 0 bases and 4 bases, in that order; junction bases with no gene match: 6. Per the germline V gene, CDR1 is SGHTS and CDR2 is YDEGEE. The CDR3 is 15 amino acids. In DNA form, the CDR3 reads TGTGCCAGCAGCTTGGGACAGGGCTGGAGCACTGAAGCTTTCTTT. Translating gives CASSLGQGWSTEAFF. The full variable domain, its missing parts supplied by reference TRBV5-8 and TRBJ1-1, is EAGVTQSPTHLIKTRGQQATLRCSPISGHTSVYWYQQALGLGLQFLLWYDEGEERNRGNFPPRFSGRQFPNYSSELNVNALELEDSALYLCASSLGQGWSTEAFFGQGTRLTVV.

This clone was found a few times. The chain links TRBV2 to TRBJ2-1; TRBD2 matches at 9 bases. The junction had 6 bases not matched to a gene; V was cut back by 7 bases and J by 2 bases. CDR1 SNHLY and CDR2 FYNNEI come from the germline V gene. CDR3 length: 15 residues. CDR3 sequence reads: CASTSSGGTYNEQFF. CDR3 in DNA: TGTGCCAGCACCAGTAGCGGGGGAACCTACAATGAGCAGTTCTTC.

This chain uses TRBV11-3 with TRBJ2-5, with no clear D. The CDR3 covers 11 residues. Per germline, CDR1 SGHNT and CDR2 YENEEA. V dropped 6 bases and J dropped 2 bases, with 4 bases sitting between them. CDR3 protein: CASRSQETQYF. In nucleotides, the CDR3 is TGTGCCAGCAGGAGTCAAGAGACCCAGTACTTC.

The V call is TRBV19, the J call TRBJ1-1; TRBD1 might be the D (6 bases). This CDR3 spans 15 amino acids. Per germline, CDR1 LNHDA and CDR2 SQIVND (reference sequence). V dropped 6 bases and J dropped 1 base, with 15 bases sitting between them. The CDR3 region is CASRGGSEGNTEAFF. The CDR3 bases are TGTGCCAGTAGGGGGGGCAGCGAGGGGAACACTGAAGCTTTCTTT.

The CDR3 DNA reads TGTGCCACCAGCAGGGGGTCAAATGAGCAGTTCTTC. Translating it yields CATSRGSNEQFF. The genes are TRBV15 and TRBJ2-1; D gene unclear. CDR3 size: 12 residues. V lost 3 bases, J lost 7 bases, and 7 bases lay in between. Germline CDR1 reads LNHNV; CDR2 reads YYDKDF (reference sequence).

The chain combines TRBV7-3 with TRBJ2-1; D tentatively fits TRBD1 or TRBD2 (5 bases each). The germline CDR1 and CDR2 sequences are SGHTA and FQGTGA. The CDR3 sequence is 16 residues long. Trimming shortened V by 5 bases and J by 2 bases, and 16 bases separated the two germline ends. CDR3 sequence reads: CASSLNPGTTYNEQFF. DNA for the CDR3: TGTGCCAGCAGCCTAAACCCCGGGACCACCTACAATGAGCAGTTCTTC.

V and J are TRBV11-3 and TRBJ2-1; no reliable D call. This CDR3 is built from 14 residues. Germline CDR1 SGHNT, CDR2 YENEEA. The V end lost 1 base, the J end lost 2 bases, and 6 bases lay between the germline ends. The CDR3, as DNA: TGTGCCAGCAGCTTAGTTGGCGCCTACAATGAGCAGTTCTTC. As protein: CASSLVGAYNEQFF.

The chain is built from TRBV29-1 and TRBJ2-7, with D tentatively TRBD2 (6 bases). The CDR3 loop spans 13 amino acids. Trimming cost V 7 bases and J 2 bases, with 15 bases left between them. Germline values: CDR1 SQVTM, CDR2 ANQGSEA. In DNA form, the CDR3 reads TGCAGCGGGACGGCCTCGGGGGCCTACGAGCAGTACTTC. This gives the protein CSGTASGAYEQYF.

This chain links TRBV5-1 with TRBJ2-1, with TRBD2 matching 7 bases. The CDR3 spans 17 residues. Germline V lookup: CDR1 SGHRS, CDR2 YFSETQ. The junction had 12 bases not matched to a gene; V was cut back by 4 bases and J by 2 bases. The CDR3 sequence is CASSPALAGGTYNEQFF. DNA for the CDR3: TGCGCCAGCAGCCCAGCCTTAGCGGGTGGAACCTACAATGAGCAGTTCTTC.

V is TRBV11-2 and J is TRBJ2-7; no clear D. This CDR3 region has 13 residues. V lost 2 bases and J lost 6, with 11 bases in between. Germline-derived CDR1 and CDR2 are SGHAT and FQNNGV. The DNA of the CDR3 is TGTGCCAGCAGCTTAATTAGCATCGGCGAGCAGTACGTC. This translates into CASSLISIGEQYV.

The chain joins TRBV13 to TRBJ2-5; weak D call: TRBD2 (5 bases). V gave up 5 bases and J gave up 2 bases, with 15 bases separating them. The CDR3 length is 15 residues. The germline gives CDR1 PRHDT, CDR2 FYEKMQ (reference sequence). The CDR3 here is CASSAGLTAQETQYF. In DNA, the CDR3 is TGTGCCAGCAGCGCAGGACTCACCGCGCAAGAGACCCAGTACTTC.

J is TRBJ2-5 and V is TRBV2; tentatively, D is TRBD1 (5 bases). V was clipped by 9 bases and J by 3 bases, with 20 bases between them. The CDR3 loop spans 15 amino acids. Germline CDR1 SNHLY, CDR2 FYNNEI. CDR3 nucleotide sequence: TGTGCCAGAGAAATAGGGATGGGGCTGAAAGAGACCCAGTACTTC. Amino acids: CAREIGMGLKETQYF. Variable domain in full (rest from reference TRBV2 and TRBJ2-5): EPEVTQTPSHQVTQMGQEVILRCVPISNHLYFYWYRQILGQKVEFLVSFYNNEISEKSEIFDDQFSVERPDGSNFTLKIRSTKLEDSAMYFCAREIGMGLKETQYFGPGTRLLVL.

The rearrangement joins TRBV30 to TRBJ2-5; the D gene could be TRBD1 or TRBD2 (5 bases each). The DNA end is more similar to TRBJ2-7, so the J call may be wrong. The CDR3 contains 12 residues. Germline V CDR1 and CDR2: GTSNPN, SVGIG (reference sequence). The CDR3 bases are TGTGCCTGGAGTCCCGGGGCGTACGAGCAGTACTTC. Protein sequence: CAWSPGAYEQYF.

The rearrangement links TRBV18 to TRBJ2-1; a weak D match, TRBD2 (6 bases). Germline CDR1 and CDR2: KGHSH and LQKENI. This CDR3 contains 13 residues. V was cut by 6 bases and J by 8 bases, with 14 bases left in between. CDR3 nucleotides: TGTGCCAGCTCGAAGGAGTGGGGGGATGAGCAGTTCTTC. This sequence encodes CASSKEWGDEQFF. Combining the CDR3 with reference TRBV18 and TRBJ2-1 gives the whole variable domain NAGVMQNPRHLVRRRGQEARLRCSPMKGHSHVYWYRQLPEEGLKFMVYLQKENIIDESGMPKERFSAEFPKEGPSILRIQQVVRGDSAAYFCASSKEWGDEQFFGPGTRLTVL.

The chain combines TRBV7-9 with TRBJ2-7; D is possibly TRBD2 (6 bases). This CDR3 comprises 15 residues. V lost 6 bases and J 6 bases, leaving 21 bases between the germline ends. Germline V gene sequence: CDR1 SEHNR, CDR2 FQNEAQ (reference sequence). The CDR3 here is CASSPLGTGEAEQYF. The DNA for the CDR3 is TGTGCCAGCAGTCCACTCGGGACGGGAGAAGCCGAGCAGTACTTC.

The J gene is TRBJ1-1, the V gene TRBV29-1; no clear D. Germline V lookup: CDR1 SQVTM, CDR2 ANQGSEA. V was trimmed by 1 base and J by 4 bases, leaving 10 bases between them. The CDR3 is 13 residues long. This CDR3 reads CSVEVLRSTEAFF. The CDR3 coding sequence is TGCAGCGTTGAAGTTCTCCGCAGCACTGAAGCTTTCTTT.

This chain links TRBV4-3 with TRBJ1-4; TRBD1 agrees at 11 bases. The CDR3 is 14 residues long. V trimming: 4 bases; J trimming: 8 bases; junction bases outside the gene matches: 3. CDR1 and CDR2 from the germline V gene are LGHNA and YSLEER. DNA of the CDR3: TGCGCCAGCAGCCGGGGGACAGGGGGAGAAAAACTGTTTTTT. This sequence encodes CASSRGTGGEKLFF.

The chain is built from TRBV18 and TRBJ1-2; D possibly corresponds to TRBD1 (6 bases). Looked up from germline, CDR1 is KGHSH and CDR2 is LQKENI. The CDR3 is 16 amino acids. Between the trimmed V and J ends, which lost 5 bases and 4 bases, there was a span of 20 bases. The CDR3 bases are TGTGCCAGCTCAGGCGGGGGCAGGGACCTAAGCTATGGCTACACCTTC. It yields the protein CASSGGGRDLSYGYTF.

The chain uses TRBV27 and TRBJ1-1; 9 positions agree with TRBD1. After removal of 5 bases from V and 6 bases from J, the junction contained 7 bases not matched to a gene. The germline V gene has CDR1 MNHEY and CDR2 SMNVEV (reference sequence). This CDR3 spans 14 amino acids. CDR3 protein: CASSPGQGLPEAFF. In DNA form, the CDR3 reads TGTGCCAGCAGTCCGGGACAGGGCCTACCTGAAGCTTTCTTT.

The chain recombines TRBV7-9 with TRBJ2-3, with D perhaps matching TRBD1 (6 bases). Per the germline V gene, CDR1 is SEHNR and CDR2 is FQNEAQ (reference sequence). This CDR3 comprises 15 residues. Trimming took off 5 bases at V and 1 base at J, with 13 bases between the two ends. The CDR3 sequence is CASSPLGHRTDTQYF. In DNA, the CDR3 is TGTGCCAGCAGCCCTCTGGGACACCGCACAGATACGCAGTATTTT.

This chain connects TRBV7-3 to TRBJ1-3; tentative D call: TRBD1 (6 bases). This CDR3 contains 15 residues. V was pared by 4 bases and J by 0 bases, with 10 bases between. Germline CDR1 SGHTA, CDR2 FQGTGA. The CDR3 sequence: CASSSTGPSGNTIYF. The CDR3 coding sequence is TGTGCCAGCAGCTCGACAGGACCCTCTGGAAACACCATATATTTT. The full variable domain, rest sourced from reference TRBV7-3 and TRBJ1-3, is GAGVSQTPSNKVTEKGKYVELRCDPISGHTALYWYRQSLGQGPEFLIYFQGTGAADDSGLPNDRFFAVRPEGSVSTLKIQRTERGDSAVYLCASSSTGPSGNTIYFGEGSWLTVV.

The gene calls are TRBV5-4 and TRBJ1-2, with a weak D call TRBD1 (5 bases). CDR3 length: 13 amino acids. The V gene's germline CDR1 is SGHNT and CDR2 YYREEE (reference sequence). The V end was cut by 2 bases, the J end by 8 bases, with 13 bases between. The CDR3, as DNA: TGTGCCAGCAGCTTTGGTGGAGGGGAGGGCTACACCTTC. Translated, it gives CASSFGGGEGYTF. Full variable domain (outside the CDR3, taken from reference TRBV5-4 and TRBJ1-2): ETGVTQSPTHLIKTRGQQVTLRCSSQSGHNTVSWYQQALGQGPQFIFQYYREEENGRGNFPPRFSGLQFPNYSSELNVNALELDDSALYLCASSFGGGEGYTFGSGTRLTVV.

The chain joins TRBV14 to TRBJ2-1; D call uncertain. V was cut by 0 bases and J by 4 bases, with 7 bases left in between. The V gene's germline CDR1 is SGHDN and CDR2 FVKESK. The CDR3 totals 14 residues. DNA of the CDR3: TGTGCCAGCAGCCAAGATTGGCGATACAATGAGCAGTTCTTC. Protein sequence: CASSQDWRYNEQFF. Supplemented by reference TRBV14 and TRBJ2-1, the full variable domain reads EAGVTQFPSHSVIEKGQTVTLRCDPISGHDNLYWYRRVMGKEIKFLLHFVKESKQDESGMPNNRFLAERTGGTYSTLKVQPAELEDSGVYFCASSQDWRYNEQFFGPGTRLTVL.

The J gene is TRBJ1-2, the V gene TRBV5-5; D gene uncertain. The ends were cut back, 4 bases at V and 5 bases at J, with 12 bases in the middle. The germline gives CDR1 SGHKS, CDR2 YYEKEE (reference sequence). There are 13 residues in the CDR3. As DNA, the CDR3 is TGTGCCAGCAGCCCCGGGGTTGGTTATGGCTACACCTTC. Protein: CASSPGVGYGYTF.

The CDR3 reads CASSQADLAGITYEQYF. CDR3 DNA sequence: TGCGCCAGCAGCCAAGCAGATCTAGCGGGAATTACCTACGAGCAGTACTTC. The genes are TRBV4-1 and TRBJ2-7; 9 bases are a match to TRBD2. Germline trimming cut 1 base from V and 2 bases from J; bases unmatched to any gene: 9. Germline loops: CDR1 MGHRA, CDR2 YSYEKL. This CDR3 region has 17 residues.

This chain uses TRBV7-9 with TRBJ2-7; possible D gene TRBD1, 5 bases. In germline, CDR1 is SEHNR, CDR2 FQNEAQ (reference sequence). The CDR3 sequence is 15 residues long. Deletions cut 2 bases from V and 4 bases from J, with 15 bases between. CDR3 bases: TGTGCCAGCAGCTTAAGACAGACCACTACTTACGAGCAGTACGTC. It encodes CASSLRQTTTYEQYV.

The DNA for the CDR3 is TGCGCCAGCAGCCCCTGGCAGATTATGAACACTGAAGCTTTCTTT. It encodes CASSPWQIMNTEAFF. J is TRBJ1-1 and V is TRBV5-1; no reliable D call. This CDR3 has 15 residues. V lost 4 bases and J 0 bases, leaving 13 bases between the germline ends. The germline gives CDR1 SGHRS, CDR2 YFSETQ.